The 8 T cell receptor beta chains in this list originate from one sample, sequenced in a study of identical twins. A single record per CDR3 protein comes from TCRdb applying MiXCR to the 5' RACE reads. The sample shows nearly 900,000 distinct CDR3 sequences, over 9% of them seen only once. The same specimen was also included in a second study, on yellow fever vaccine responses in identical twins.

The source material was PBMCs. These receptors were collected from a woman aged 18-29 years in good health.

The V gene is TRBV10-3, the J gene TRBJ1-2; 10 bases are shared with TRBD1. This CDR3 has 12 amino acids. Germline lookup yields CDR1 ENHRY and CDR2 SYGVKD. The ends lost 11 bases at V and 4 bases at J; junction bases unmatched: 4. The CDR3 DNA reads TGTGCCGCGGGACAGGGGATCTATGGCTACACCTTC. It codes for CAAGQGIYGYTF.

This clonotype has just a few counts. This sequence joins TRBV4-2 and TRBJ2-1; D is unclear. The CDR3 runs 16 residues. Germline V lookup: CDR1 LGHNA, CDR2 YNFKEQ. The V end lost 5 bases, the J end lost 0 bases, and 14 bases lay between the germline ends. CDR3 nucleotides: TGTGCCAGCAGCGGAGACCTGGGTCGCTCCTACAATGAGCAGTTCTTC. Its translation: CASSGDLGRSYNEQFF.

This clonotype has only a few counts. This chain joins TRBV28 and TRBJ2-5; 9 nucleotides line up with TRBD1. CDR3 size: 14 residues. Trimming cost V 4 bases and J 7 bases; bases outside gene matches: 7. Germline lookup yields CDR1 MDHEN and CDR2 SYDVKM. The CDR3 nucleotides read TGTGCCAGCAGTTGGGACAGGGCCCGGGGGACCCAGTACTTC. It translates to CASSWDRARGTQYF.

This clonotype occurred a few times. The chain uses TRBV12-3 or TRBV12-4 and TRBJ2-2, with 8 nucleotides matching TRBD2. V lost 6 bases, J lost 5 bases, and 5 bases stayed unmatched. CDR3 length: 14 amino acids. As DNA, the CDR3 is TGTGCCAGCAGACTCGGGGGGGAGACCGGGGAGCTGTTTTTT. Translated: CASRLGGETGELFF.

This clonotype was counted only a few times. This chain uses TRBV27 with TRBJ2-5; D possibly matches TRBD1 or TRBD2 (6 bases each). Per germline, CDR1 MNHEY and CDR2 SMNVEV (reference sequence). This CDR3 contains 14 residues. V was trimmed by 7 bases and J by 5 bases, leaving 17 bases between them. The CDR3 DNA follows: TGTGCCAGCACCCCCGGTGGGGGGCGGGAGACCCAGTACTTC. This encodes CASTPGGGRETQYF.

This rearrangement joins TRBV6-5 to TRBJ2-1, with D unclear. CDR3 length equals 13 residues. Trimming cost V 2 bases and J 8 bases, with 10 bases left between them. The V gene's germline CDR1 is MNHEY and CDR2 SVGAGI. CDR3 bases: TGTGCCAGCAGTTACGGGTCTACAGATGAGCAGTTCTTC. This encodes CASSYGSTDEQFF.

The table lists this clonotype with a few counts. The chain combines TRBV27 with TRBJ2-1; 8 bases are a match to TRBD2. Trimming took 5 bases from V and 4 from J; bases not matched to a gene: 7. Germline-derived CDR1 and CDR2 are MNHEY and SMNVEV (reference sequence). This CDR3 spans 15 amino acids. The CDR3 reads CASSLAGPLYNEQFF. DNA of the CDR3: TGTGCCAGCAGTCTAGCGGGTCCTCTTTACAATGAGCAGTTCTTC.

In its sample, this clonotype was seen a few times. The rearrangement joins TRBV7-8 to TRBJ2-7, with D tentatively TRBD1 (6 bases). The CDR3 covers 15 residues. Germline V gene sequence: CDR1 SGHVS, CDR2 FQNEAQ. The germline V and J ends were trimmed by 2 bases and 2 bases, with 13 bases remaining between them. Here the CDR3 reads CASSLIQGMTYEQYF. The CDR3 DNA reads TGTGCCAGCAGCTTAATACAGGGAATGACCTACGAGCAGTACTTC.